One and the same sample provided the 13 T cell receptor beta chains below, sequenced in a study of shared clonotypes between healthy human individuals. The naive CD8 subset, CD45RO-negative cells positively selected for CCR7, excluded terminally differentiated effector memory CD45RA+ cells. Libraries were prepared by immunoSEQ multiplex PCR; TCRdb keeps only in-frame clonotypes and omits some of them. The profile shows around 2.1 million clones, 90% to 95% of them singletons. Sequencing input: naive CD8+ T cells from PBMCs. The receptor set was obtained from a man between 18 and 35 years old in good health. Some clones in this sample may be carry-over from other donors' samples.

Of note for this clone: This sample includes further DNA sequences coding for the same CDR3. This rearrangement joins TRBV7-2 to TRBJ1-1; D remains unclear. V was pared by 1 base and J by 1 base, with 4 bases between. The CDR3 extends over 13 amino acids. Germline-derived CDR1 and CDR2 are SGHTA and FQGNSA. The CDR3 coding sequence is TGTGCCAGCAGCTTAGGTGCGAACACTGAAGCTTTCTTT. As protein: CASSLGANTEAFF.

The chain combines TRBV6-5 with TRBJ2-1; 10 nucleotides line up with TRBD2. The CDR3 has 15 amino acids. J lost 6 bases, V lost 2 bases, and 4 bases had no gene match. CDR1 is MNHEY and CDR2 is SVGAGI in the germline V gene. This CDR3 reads CASSYLTSGVNEQFF. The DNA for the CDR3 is TGTGCCAGCAGTTACCTCACTAGCGGGGTCAATGAGCAGTTCTTC.

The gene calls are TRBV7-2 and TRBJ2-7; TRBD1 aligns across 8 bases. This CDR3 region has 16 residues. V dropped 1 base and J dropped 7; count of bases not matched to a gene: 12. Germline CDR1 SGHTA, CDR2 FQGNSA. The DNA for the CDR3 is TGTGCCAGCAGCTTAGACCGAACCAGGGGGCACGGAGAGCAGTACTTC. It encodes CASSLDRTRGHGEQYF.

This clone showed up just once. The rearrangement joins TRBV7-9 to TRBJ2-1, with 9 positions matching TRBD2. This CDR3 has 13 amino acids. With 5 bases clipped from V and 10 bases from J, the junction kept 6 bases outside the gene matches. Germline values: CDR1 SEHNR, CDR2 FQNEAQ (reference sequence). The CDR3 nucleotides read TGTGCCAGCAGCGTCGATCTAGCGGGAGAGCAGTTCTTC. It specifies CASSVDLAGEQFF.

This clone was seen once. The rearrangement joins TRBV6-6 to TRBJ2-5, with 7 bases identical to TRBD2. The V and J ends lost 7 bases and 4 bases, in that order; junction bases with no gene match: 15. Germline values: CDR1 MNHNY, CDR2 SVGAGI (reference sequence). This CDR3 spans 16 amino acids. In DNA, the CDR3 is TGTGCCAGCACAAGAGACGGCGGACTAGATGTAGAGACCCAGTACTTC. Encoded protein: CASTRDGGLDVETQYF.

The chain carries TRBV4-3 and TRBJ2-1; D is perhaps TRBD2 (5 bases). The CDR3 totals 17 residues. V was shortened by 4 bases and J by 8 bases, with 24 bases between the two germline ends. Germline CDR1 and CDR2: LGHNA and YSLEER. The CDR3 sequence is CASSPSLVIAVIDEQFF. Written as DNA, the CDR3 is TGCGCCAGCAGCCCTAGCCTGGTAATAGCAGTAATCGATGAGCAGTTCTTC.

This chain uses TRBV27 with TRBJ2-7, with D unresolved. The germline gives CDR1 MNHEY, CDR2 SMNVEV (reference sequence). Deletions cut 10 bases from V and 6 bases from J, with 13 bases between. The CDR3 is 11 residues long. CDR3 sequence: CATNTPGEQYF. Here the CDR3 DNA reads TGTGCCACCAACACTCCCGGCGAGCAGTACTTC.

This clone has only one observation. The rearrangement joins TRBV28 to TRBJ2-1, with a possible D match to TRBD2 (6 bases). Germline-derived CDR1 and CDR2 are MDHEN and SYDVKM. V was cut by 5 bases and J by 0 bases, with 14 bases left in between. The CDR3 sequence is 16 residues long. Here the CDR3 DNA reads TGTGCCAGCAGTGCGCGGGTCGGGAGCTCCTACAATGAGCAGTTCTTC. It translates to CASSARVGSSYNEQFF.

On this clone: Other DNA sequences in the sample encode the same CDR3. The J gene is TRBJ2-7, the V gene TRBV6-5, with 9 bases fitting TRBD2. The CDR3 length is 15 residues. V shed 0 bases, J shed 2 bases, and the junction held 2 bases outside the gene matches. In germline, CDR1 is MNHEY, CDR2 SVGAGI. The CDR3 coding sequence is TGTGCCAGCAGTTACTCGGGCGGGAGGGCCTACGAGCAGTACTTC. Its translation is CASSYSGGRAYEQYF.

The CDR3 sequence is CASSPYRDYYNEQFF. CDR3 DNA: TGTGCCAGCAGCCCTTACCGGGACTACTACAATGAGCAGTTCTTC. The V gene is TRBV7-2, the J gene TRBJ2-1; 7 bases are a match to TRBD2. Unmatched junction bases numbered 7, after V lost 5 bases and J lost 3 bases. The CDR3 totals 15 residues. Per germline, CDR1 SGHTA and CDR2 FQGNSA.

The CDR3 DNA reads as TGTGCCAGTAGAAGGGCGCGACTAGGGTTCGATGAGCAGTTCTTC. Translating gives CASRRARLGFDEQFF. The chain recombines TRBV19 with TRBJ2-1; the D gene is possibly TRBD2 (6 bases). Trimming removed 6 bases at V and 8 bases at J, with 20 bases between. The CDR3 is 15 amino acids. Germline CDR1 and CDR2: LNHDA and SQIVND (reference sequence).

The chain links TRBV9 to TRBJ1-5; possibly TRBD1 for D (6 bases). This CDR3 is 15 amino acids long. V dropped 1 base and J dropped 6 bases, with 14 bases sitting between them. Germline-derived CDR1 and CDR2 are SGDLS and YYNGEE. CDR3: CASSVTGGAGQPQHF. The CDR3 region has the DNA TGTGCCAGCAGCGTAACGGGGGGCGCGGGTCAGCCCCAGCATTTT.

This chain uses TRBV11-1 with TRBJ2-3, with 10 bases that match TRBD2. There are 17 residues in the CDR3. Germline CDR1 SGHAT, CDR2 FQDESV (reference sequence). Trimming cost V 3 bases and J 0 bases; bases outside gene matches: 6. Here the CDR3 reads CASSFSGLAASTDTQYF. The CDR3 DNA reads TGTGCCAGCAGCTTTAGCGGACTAGCGGCCAGCACAGATACGCAGTATTTT.